A selection of T cell receptor beta chains follows, all from one sample in a study of T cell repertoires in cytomegalovirus infection. TCRdb re-called the reads through MiXCR, storing one row per CDR3 protein. The sample lists roughly 760,000 distinct CDR3 sequences, 35% to 45% occurring once. The specimen sequenced was PBMCs. These TCRs come from a human donor in good health (CMV status not recorded). Some clones in this sample may be carry-over from other donors' samples. Both conserved end residues are part of each CDR3. D genes are given only for firm matches. A row's size may be missing; if present it is once, few, many or a size class.

D: NA
size: NA
V: TRBV7-6
J: TRBJ1-6
CDR3: CASSLQILGSPLPF
DNA: TGTGCCAGCAGTTTACAGATCCTAGGATCACCCCTCCCCTTT

D: NA
size: NA
V: TRBV6-1
J: TRBJ2-1
CDR3: CASSEFREQFF
DNA: TGTGCCAGCAGTGAATTCCGGGAGCAGTTCTTC

D: TRBD1
size: few
V: TRBV7-3
J: TRBJ1-2
CDR3: CASSTTGGEGYTF
DNA: TGTGCCAGCAGCACGACAGGGGGGGAAGGCTACACCTTC

D: TRBD1
size: NA
V: TRBV2
J: TRBJ1-1
CDR3: CAWGTGGTEAFF
DNA: TGTGCTTGGGGGACAGGGGGCACTGAAGCTTTCTTT

D: NA
size: NA
V: TRBV18
J: TRBJ2-7
CDR3: CASSPLPSQGEQYF
DNA: TGTGCCAGCTCACCTCTACCCTCACAGGGCGAGCAGTACTTC

D: NA
size: few
V: TRBV5-6
J: TRBJ2-7
CDR3: CASSSYLVHEQYF
DNA: TGTGCCAGCAGCTCTTACTTAGTCCACGAGCAGTACTTC

D: NA
size: NA
V: TRBV28
J: TRBJ1-2
CDR3: CAIISADEVYNF
DNA: TGTGCCATCATTTCCGCAGACGAGGTCTACAACTTC

D: NA
size: few
V: TRBV12-3/TRBV12-4
J: TRBJ2-3
CDR3: CASKGGPTQYF
DNA: TGTGCCAGCAAAGGGGGGCCTACGCAGTATTTT

D: NA
size: few
V: TRBV6-1
J: TRBJ1-3
CDR3: CASSVAPRDRGNTIYF
DNA: TGTGCCAGCAGTGTAGCGCCCCGGGACCGCGGAAACACCATATATTTT

D: NA
size: NA
V: TRBV7-9
J: TRBJ2-1
CDR3: CASSLSPREQFF
DNA: TGTGCCAGCAGCTTAAGTCCTCGTGAGCAGTTCTTC

D: NA
size: NA
V: TRBV7-9
J: TRBJ1-5
CDR3: CASGQGTQPQHF
DNA: TGTGCCAGCGGGCAGGGAACGCAGCCCCAGCATTTT

D: TRBD2
size: NA
V: TRBV4-2
J: TRBJ2-1
CDR3: CASSQAGGPVRFF
DNA: TGTGCCAGCAGCCAAGCGGGAGGGCCCGTGCGGTTCTTC

D: TRBD2
size: many
V: TRBV6-6
J: TRBJ2-4
CDR3: CASSYRGLAGGAKNIQYF
DNA: TGTGCCAGCAGTTACCGAGGACTAGCGGGAGGAGCCAAAAACATTCAGTACTTC

D: TRBD1
size: NA
V: TRBV28
J: TRBJ2-5
CDR3: CASSLDTGTGWGETQYF
DNA: TGTGCCAGCAGTTTAGACACCGGGACAGGCTGGGGCGAGACCCAGTACTTC

D: TRBD2
size: few
V: TRBV28
J: TRBJ2-4
CDR3: CASSLLGGREAKNIQYF
DNA: TGTGCCAGCAGTTTATTGGGGGGGAGGGAGGCCAAAAACATTCAGTACTTC

D: NA
size: many
V: TRBV12-3/TRBV12-4
J: TRBJ1-3
CDR3: CASSSLRLTDRNTIYF
DNA: TGTGCCAGCAGTTCCTTGCGACTGACGGACCGAAACACCATATATTTT

D: NA
size: few
V: TRBV6-1
J: TRBJ1-6
CDR3: CASSGTVNNSPLHF
DNA: TGTGCCAGCAGTGGAACGGTAAATAATTCACCCCTCCACTTT

D: TRBD2
size: NA
V: TRBV19
J: TRBJ2-1
CDR3: CASSSPPGGRLNEQFF
DNA: TGTGCCAGTAGTTCCCCTCCGGGAGGGCGTCTCAATGAGCAGTTCTTC

D: TRBD2
size: NA
V: TRBV6-6
J: TRBJ2-3
CDR3: CASSYRAGGGTDTQYF
DNA: TGTGCCAGCAGTTATCGAGCGGGAGGAGGGACAGATACGCAGTATTTT

D: TRBD1
size: few
V: TRBV7-8
J: TRBJ1-5
CDR3: CASSFGTGVQPQHF
DNA: TGTGCCAGCAGCTTCGGGACAGGGGTTCAGCCCCAGCATTTT

D: NA
size: NA
V: TRBV6-6
J: TRBJ2-7
CDR3: CASSKGERSHSYEQYF
DNA: TGTGCCAGCAGCAAGGGGGAACGCTCGCACTCCTACGAGCAGTACTTC

D: NA
size: NA
V: TRBV19
J: TRBJ2-7
CDR3: CDSSATANAYEQYF
DNA: TGTGACAGTAGTGCTACGGCGAACGCCTACGAGCAGTACTTC

D: NA
size: few
V: TRBV4-1
J: TRBJ1-2
CDR3: CASSRPGTQVHGYTF
DNA: TGCGCCAGCAGCCGTCCCGGGACCCAAGTGCATGGCTACACCTTC

D: NA
size: many
V: TRBV10-3
J: TRBJ1-1
CDR3: CAISESSTSNTEAFF
DNA: TGTGCCATCAGTGAGTCGAGCACTTCCAACACTGAAGCTTTCTTT

D: NA
size: NA
V: TRBV6-2/TRBV6-3
J: TRBJ2-6
CDR3: CASSAVRKGPPPYSGANVLTF
DNA: TGTGCCAGCAGTGCGGTGAGGAAAGGGCCCCCACCCTACTCTGGGGCCAACGTCCTGACTTTC

D: NA
size: few
V: TRBV28
J: TRBJ2-1
CDR3: CASTPLGTLYNEQFF
DNA: TGTGCCAGCACCCCGCTCGGGACTCTCTACAATGAGCAGTTCTTC

D: NA
size: NA
V: TRBV28
J: TRBJ2-7
CDR3: CASSSRNSYEQYF
DNA: TGTGCCAGCAGTTCCAGGAACTCCTACGAGCAGTACTTC

D: TRBD1
size: NA
V: TRBV12-3/TRBV12-4
J: TRBJ1-5
CDR3: CASSIGTGGWRSNQPQHF
DNA: TGTGCCAGCAGTATCGGGACAGGGGGCTGGAGAAGCAATCAGCCCCAGCATTTT

D: TRBD2
size: few
V: TRBV20-1
J: TRBJ2-3
CDR3: CSARDLGVLGTTVGDTQYF
DNA: TGCAGTGCTAGAGATTTGGGGGTCCTAGGGACTACAGTGGGGGATACGCAGTATTTT

D: TRBD2
size: few
V: TRBV11-2
J: TRBJ2-7
CDR3: CASSLDPGLAGGPSYEQYF
DNA: TGTGCCAGCAGCTTAGATCCCGGACTAGCGGGAGGACCCTCCTACGAGCAGTACTTC

D: TRBD1
size: NA
V: TRBV11-2
J: TRBJ2-3
CDR3: CASSSGDRGRVTDTQYF
DNA: TGTGCCAGCAGCTCCGGGGACAGGGGACGCGTGACAGATACGCAGTATTTT

D: NA
size: NA
V: TRBV10-2
J: TRBJ2-7
CDR3: CASSVEGTGTYEQYF
DNA: TGCGCCAGCAGCGTGGAGGGGACTGGAACCTACGAGCAGTACTTC

D: TRBD2
size: NA
V: TRBV16
J: TRBJ2-3
CDR3: CARSPPQRGRTDTQYF
DNA: TGTGCCCGCAGCCCCCCCCAGCGGGGGCGCACAGATACGCAGTATTTT

D: TRBD1
size: NA
V: TRBV19
J: TRBJ1-5
CDR3: CASEGQGGYQPQHF
DNA: TGTGCCAGTGAGGGACAGGGTGGGTATCAGCCCCAGCATTTT

D: NA
size: many
V: TRBV7-2
J: TRBJ1-2
CDR3: CASSPTRGSQTFGYTF
DNA: TGTGCCAGCAGCCCGACCCGGGGGTCCCAGACGTTTGGCTACACCTTC

D: NA
size: NA
V: TRBV6-6
J: TRBJ2-1
CDR3: CASTRPEPTGNEQFF
DNA: TGTGCCAGCACCCGACCGGAACCGACAGGCAATGAGCAGTTCTTC

D: NA
size: NA
V: TRBV6-4
J: TRBJ1-5
CDR3: CADDEGKQPQHF
DNA: TGTGCCGACGATGAGGGGAAACAGCCCCAGCATTTT

D: NA
size: few
V: TRBV5-5
J: TRBJ2-1
CDR3: CASSLGGTVPPFF
DNA: TGTGCCAGCAGCTTGGGCGGGACAGTCCCCCCGTTCTTC

D: NA
size: many
V: TRBV7-2
J: TRBJ2-7
CDR3: CASSLAGFYMEAAYEQYF
DNA: TGTGCCAGCAGCTTAGCGGGATTTTATATGGAAGCGGCGTACGAGCAGTACTTC

D: TRBD1
size: few
V: TRBV7-8
J: TRBJ1-1
CDR3: CASSLYHTGGTEAFF
DNA: TGTGCCAGCAGCTTATACCACACAGGGGGCACTGAAGCTTTCTTT

D: TRBD2
size: NA
V: TRBV6-6
J: TRBJ2-7
CDR3: CASSEGGTWDEQYF
DNA: TGTGCCAGCAGCGAGGGAGGGACTTGGGACGAGCAGTACTTC

D: NA
size: NA
V: TRBV5-6
J: TRBJ1-5
CDR3: CASMRAGNQPQHF
DNA: TGTGCCAGCATGCGGGCGGGCAATCAGCCCCAGCATTTT

D: NA
size: NA
V: TRBV5-1
J: TRBJ2-1
CDR3: CASSLQEGLVNEQFF
DNA: TGCGCCAGCAGCTTGCAGGAGGGATTGGTCAATGAGCAGTTCTTC

D: TRBD1
size: NA
V: TRBV20-1
J: TRBJ2-4
CDR3: CSAMTGDKNIQYF
DNA: TGCAGTGCAATGACAGGGGACAAAAACATTCAGTACTTC

D: NA
size: NA
V: TRBV6-6
J: TRBJ1-5
CDR3: CASSLHPGGYSNQPQHF
DNA: TGTGCCAGCAGCCTCCATCCGGGCGGCTATAGCAATCAGCCCCAGCATTTT

D: NA
size: few
V: TRBV11-2
J: TRBJ1-1
CDR3: CASSLPAAGIKGFF
DNA: TGTGCCAGCAGCTTACCAGCGGCAGGGATTAAGGGTTTCTTT

D: NA
size: NA
V: TRBV20-1
J: TRBJ1-1
CDR3: CSARVPGAIHTEAFF
DNA: TGCAGTGCTAGAGTCCCGGGGGCTATTCACACTGAAGCTTTCTTT

D: NA
size: NA
V: TRBV28
J: TRBJ1-6
CDR3: CASSFRRSPLHF
DNA: TGTGCCAGCAGTTTTCGGCGATCACCCCTCCACTTT

D: TRBD2
size: few
V: TRBV11-2
J: TRBJ2-2
CDR3: CASSFTSGGLDGELFF
DNA: TGTGCCAGCAGCTTCACTAGCGGGGGGCTAGACGGGGAGCTGTTTTTT

D: NA
size: few
V: TRBV12-3/TRBV12-4
J: TRBJ2-4
CDR3: CASSRRGLAKNIQYF
DNA: TGTGCCAGCAGTCGCCGGGGCCTAGCCAAAAACATTCAGTACTTC

D: NA
size: few
V: TRBV25-1
J: TRBJ1-2
CDR3: CASSPGNPTYGYTF
DNA: TGTGCCAGCAGTCCGGGGAACCCTACCTATGGCTACACCTTC

D: NA
size: once
V: TRBV19
J: TRBJ2-1
CDR3: CARTRTAPYNEQFF
DNA: TGTGCCAGAACTCGGACAGCCCCGTACAATGAGCAGTTCTTC

D: NA
size: NA
V: TRBV7-2
J: TRBJ1-1
CDR3: CASSLSFRRDEAFF
DNA: TGTGCCAGCAGCTTAAGCTTTCGGAGGGATGAAGCTTTCTTT

D: NA
size: few
V: TRBV28
J: TRBJ2-7
CDR3: CAANRRDSYEQYF
DNA: TGTGCCGCGAACCGCCGGGACTCCTACGAGCAGTACTTC